The rows below give T cell receptor beta chains drawn from one sample of a study of blood T cells in healthy people across ages. TCRdb re-derived calls from the 5' RACE reads in MiXCR, one entry per CDR3 protein. The sample consists of 660,000 or so distinct CDR3 sequences, 58% of them appearing once. What was sequenced was blood. All receptors derive from a man in his 60s in good health. The CDR3 runs from the conserved cysteine through the conserved F or W. A D gene is named only where the DNA matches it firmly. Expanded clones get a size class; other rows say once, few or many, or leave the size out.

v_call	d_call	j_call	clone_size	cdr3_nt	cdr3_aa
TRBV20-1	-	TRBJ1-5	-	TGCAGTGCTATCCCAGGGTGGGTCCCAAATCAGCCCCAGCATTTT	CSAIPGWVPNQPQHF
TRBV29-1	-	TRBJ2-7	few	TGCAGCGTTGGTGAGGGGACATCCTACTACGAGCAGTACTTC	CSVGEGTSYYEQYF
TRBV7-2	TRBD1	TRBJ2-7	-	TGTGCCAGCACCCATAACAGGGGGACGTTGGAGCAGTACTTC	CASTHNRGTLEQYF
TRBV6-4	-	TRBJ2-7	-	TGTGCCAGCAGTGATGGGCAGGGGTCCTACGAGCAGTACTTC	CASSDGQGSYEQYF
TRBV12-5	TRBD2	TRBJ2-7	-	TGTGCTAGTGCCGAAGGGACTAGCTGGGAGCGCGCCTACAATGAGCAGTACTTC	CASAEGTSWERAYNEQYF
TRBV5-5	TRBD1	TRBJ2-7	once	TGTGCCAGCAGTACGGACAGGAGATACTACGAGCAGTACTTC	CASSTDRRYYEQYF
TRBV4-2	-	TRBJ1-2	-	TGTGCCAGCAGCCAAGGTGGGGCACTTTCCGGGCGGGTCTATGGCTACACCTTC	CASSQGGALSGRVYGYTF
TRBV6-6	TRBD1	TRBJ1-6	-	TGTGCCAGCAGTTATTCCCCCGGGACAGGGGGATCACCCCTCCACTTT	CASSYSPGTGGSPLHF
TRBV20-1	TRBD1	TRBJ2-7	-	TGCAGTGCTAGCGAGCCGCGGACAGGCTCCTACGAGCAGTACTTC	CSASEPRTGSYEQYF
TRBV5-1	TRBD1	TRBJ2-3	-	TGCGCCAGCAGCCACGGAGGACAGGGTGGCGCAGATACGCAGTATTTT	CASSHGGQGGADTQYF
TRBV12-3/TRBV12-4	TRBD1	TRBJ2-1	-	TGTGCCAGCAGTCCCAGGACAGGGTTTGGCAATGAGCAGTTCTTC	CASSPRTGFGNEQFF
TRBV7-2	TRBD1	TRBJ1-2	-	TGTGCCAGCAGCTTAGAAACAGGGGGCGGCGACTATGGCTACACCTTC	CASSLETGGGDYGYTF
TRBV3-1	-	TRBJ2-7	-	TGTGCCAGCAGCCTGGGACCACTAAGCTCCTACGAGCAGTACTTC	CASSLGPLSSYEQYF
TRBV3-1	-	TRBJ2-2	once	TGTGCCAGCAGCCCCCTGGGCGGGGAGCTGTTTTTT	CASSPLGGELFF
TRBV27	TRBD1	TRBJ2-7	few	TGTGCCAGCAGCGCTCGATCCCCCGGGACAGGACCCTACGAGCAGTACTTC	CASSARSPGTGPYEQYF
TRBV4-1	-	TRBJ2-5	-	TGCGCCAGCAGCCAAGATCCGGGGTCCGGGACCCAGTACTTC	CASSQDPGSGTQYF
TRBV28	-	TRBJ1-4	-	TGTGCCAGCAGTTCGGGACCGAATGAAAAACTGTTTTTT	CASSSGPNEKLFF
TRBV28	TRBD1	TRBJ2-5	-	TGTGCCAGCAGCCCATGGGACAGGGAAGGGACCCAGTACTTC	CASSPWDREGTQYF
TRBV20-1	-	TRBJ1-4	-	TGCAGTGCTAGAGAAGCTGTCGGACTTCCAAAACTGTTTTTT	CSAREAVGLPKLFF
TRBV29-1	TRBD2	TRBJ2-1	once	TGCAGCGTTGAAGCCCAAGTACGAGCGGGGGAGAATGAGCAGTTCTTC	CSVEAQVRAGENEQFF
TRBV4-1	TRBD2	TRBJ2-5	-	TGCGCCAGCGGGCGGGGGTACCAAGAGACCCAGTACTTC	CASGRGYQETQYF
TRBV29-1	-	TRBJ2-5	once	TGCAGCGTTGGGGAGGCGCGGGAGACCCAGTACTTC	CSVGEARETQYF
TRBV10-2	-	TRBJ2-7	few	TGCGCCAGCAGTGAGAGTGGGGCCTACGAGCAGTACTTC	CASSESGAYEQYF
TRBV5-1	-	TRBJ2-5	few	TGCGCCAGCAGCTCCCCAGGGGACGGCGAGACCCAGTACTTC	CASSSPGDGETQYF
TRBV11-2	TRBD2	TRBJ2-1	-	TGTGCCAGCAGAAGCGGGACTAGCGGGGGGAATGAGCAGTTCTTC	CASRSGTSGGNEQFF
TRBV12-5	-	TRBJ1-5	-	TGTGCTAGTGGGCAGGGGATGAGGGGCAATCAGCCCCAGCATTTT	CASGQGMRGNQPQHF
TRBV5-4	TRBD1	TRBJ1-1	many	TGTGCCAGCAGCTTGGGACAGGGGATGAACACTGAAGCTTTCTTT	CASSLGQGMNTEAFF
TRBV6-1	TRBD1	TRBJ2-5	many	TGTGCCAGCAGTGTACAGGGGATCCCACAAGAGACCCAGTACTTC	CASSVQGIPQETQYF
TRBV7-9	-	TRBJ2-5	few	TGTGCCAGCAGCTTAGCGGGCTCTACGGCGCAGTACTTC	CASSLAGSTAQYF
TRBV10-3	TRBD1	TRBJ2-5	many	TGTGCCATCAGTGGTGGGGCCGGGACAGGGGCTCAAGAGACCCAGTACTTC	CAISGGAGTGAQETQYF
TRBV12-3/TRBV12-4	-	TRBJ2-4	-	TGTGCCAGCAGTTTAGCGCCGTCAGGGTGGGATCGCATTCAGTACTTC	CASSLAPSGWDRIQYF
TRBV12-3/TRBV12-4	TRBD1	TRBJ1-2	-	TGTGCCAGCATCCCGGGACAGGGCAACGGCTACACCTTC	CASIPGQGNGYTF
TRBV11-2	-	TRBJ1-1	few	TGTGCCAGCAGCGTGGAGGGGCATACTGAAGCTTTCTTT	CASSVEGHTEAFF
TRBV12-5	-	TRBJ2-5	few	TGTGCTAGTGGTTTGGGGACGTACCAAGAGACCCAGTACTTC	CASGLGTYQETQYF